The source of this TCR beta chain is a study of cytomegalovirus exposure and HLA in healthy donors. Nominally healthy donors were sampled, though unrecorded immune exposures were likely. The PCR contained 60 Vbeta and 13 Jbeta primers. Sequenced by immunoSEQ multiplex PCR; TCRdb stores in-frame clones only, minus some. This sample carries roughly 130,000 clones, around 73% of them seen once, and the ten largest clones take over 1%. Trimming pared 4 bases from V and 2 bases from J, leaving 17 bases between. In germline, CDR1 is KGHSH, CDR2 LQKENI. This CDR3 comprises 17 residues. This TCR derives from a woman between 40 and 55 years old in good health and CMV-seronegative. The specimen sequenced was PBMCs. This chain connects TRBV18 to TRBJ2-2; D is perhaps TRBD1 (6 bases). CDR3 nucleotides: TGTGCCAGCTCACTTCAGGCAGGGACAACCAACACCGGGGAGCTGTTTTTT. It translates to CASSLQAGTTNTGELFF.